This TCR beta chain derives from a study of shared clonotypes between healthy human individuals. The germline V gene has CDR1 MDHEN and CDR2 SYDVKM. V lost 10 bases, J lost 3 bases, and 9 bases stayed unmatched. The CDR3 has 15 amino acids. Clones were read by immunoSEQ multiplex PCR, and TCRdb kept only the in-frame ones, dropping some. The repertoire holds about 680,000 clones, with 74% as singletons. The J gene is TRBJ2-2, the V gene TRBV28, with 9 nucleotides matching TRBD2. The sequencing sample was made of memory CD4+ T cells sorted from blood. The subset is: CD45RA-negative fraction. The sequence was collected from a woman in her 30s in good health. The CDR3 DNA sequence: TGTGCCACCCGCGGGGGGGGCAGACACACCGGGGAGCTGTTTTTT. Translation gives CATRGGGRHTGELFF.